The following is a T cell receptor beta chain sequence with its context. Its specific antigen is unknown. Base qualities are missing; no much larger clone stands one base away. The library was produced with the immunoSEQ multiplex PCR assay. In its TCRdb copy, this immuneACCESS table keeps in-frame sequences only and misses some clones. Where compared with another copy, unresolved V genes explain less than half of these, and the others have no known cause. This sample is represented by about 75,000 clones; around 90% of them were singletons. Over 0.8% of the sample goes to the ten largest clones. This sample was included in a study of T cell changes during pregnancy in multiple sclerosis (dated by TCRdb to about 2019). For context, the study as a whole: Changes in the T cell repertoire over the course of pregnancy were examined in this study in women with multiple sclerosis.

The CDR3 numbers 15 residues from cysteine through phenylalanine. Just CDR3 DNA is preserved here, 45 bases in frame from base 1. Cut back by 2 bases and 2 bases, the V and J ends lie 10 bases apart. The germline V gene provides CDR1 KGHSH and CDR2 LQKENI. The V gene is TRBV18 and the J gene is TRBJ2-1; TRBD2 is a possible D gene, resting on 6 matching bases. This specimen was peripheral blood, taken in the first trimester of pregnancy. This clonotype was obtained from a female donor in good health, enrolled as a control in a pregnancy study. The DNA sequence is given as TGTGCCAGCTCACCAGGGGGAGGAACCTACAATGAGCAGTTCTTC. It translates to CASSPGGGTYNEQFF.